This TCR beta chain was profiled in a study of neoadjuvant anti-PD-1 for oral cavity cancer (dated by TCRdb to the early 2020s). With respect to the entire study: Before undergoing curative-intent surgical resection, most patients got three to four biweekly nivolumab doses at 3 mg/kg. A fourth nivolumab dose was given around day 43 to patients without progression, and definitive surgical resection was performed in those patients on days 50-56. The parent correlative cohort included approximately 13 patients, with an approximately 35% response rate. Under RECIST 1.1, a patient counted as a responder if showing complete response, partial response or stable disease, and as a non-responder if showing progression.

The time point label here, explained by the study, means: before neoadjuvant nivolumab. The patients had newly diagnosed stage II-IVA oral cavity squamous cell carcinoma and had not received any prior systemic or radiation treatment. Everyone in the cohort had locally advanced, HPV-negative oral cavity squamous cell carcinoma. Peripheral blood mononuclear cells were analyzed directly, without maintenance or expansion in culture. The samples were drawn from a longitudinal correlative study tied to a single-arm phase II trial testing neoadjuvant nivolumab in oral cavity squamous cell carcinoma. Subject-matched pre- and post-treatment PBMCs and tumors from three responders and three non-responders underwent genomic DNA-based TCRbeta sequencing. Peripheral blood mononuclear cells were collected before nivolumab treatment and were collected again after treatment, at the time of surgery. Genomic DNA was isolated from PBMCs using the Maxwell RSC DNA from Cells kit.

This clone occurred a few times. What this receptor recognizes is not known. Qualities for individual bases were not recorded, and no much larger clone is one base off. What the authors observed across the whole study: After neoadjuvant nivolumab, non-responders showed significantly higher T cell clonality (Gini index) in PBMCs than responders did. Higher pretreatment blood Treg/Th17 ratios correlated with higher pretreatment blood TCRbeta clonality and lower post-treatment tumor TCRbeta clonality. Only three patients per response group were included in the TCR analyses, and the authors called for validation in larger cohorts.

For deep sequencing, each PBMC sample was run in six replicates, with libraries mostly built from approximately 0.45 ug of input genomic DNA. TCRbeta libraries were prepared with the immunoSEQ hsTCRbeta kit according to the manufacturer's instructions. The completed libraries were mixed into a single pool at 3 nM, then sequenced with an Illumina NovaSeq 6000 S4 flow cell. The study's own analysis went as follows. The immunoSEQ Analyzer handled quality control and preprocessing of the raw data. The analysis was restricted to productive rearrangements, with each unique CDR3 amino acid sequence defining a clonotype. Using the R package tcR, the researchers computed the Gini-Simpson index as their estimate of repertoire clonality. Gini indices were compared with Student's t test, and associations with tumor size change were assessed by Pearson correlation. TCRdb provides this immuneACCESS table in a form limited to in-frame rearrangements. Some clones are lacking; in checked studies, under half of them reflect an unresolved V gene, and why the rest are absent is not known. V, J and clone size are taken as reported in that table, and D and trimming were inferred from the DNA itself. The sample has about 62,000 clones on record, under 85% of them singletons. Clones ranked in the top ten supply around 2.6% of the sample.

The sequencing used PBMCs, collected before nivolumab (anti-PD-1) treatment. The TCR was taken from a person aged 40 to 85 with oral cavity squamous cell carcinoma.

At the DNA level, the sequence is TGCAGCGCCCAAGGAACCTACGAGCAGTACTTC. It translates as CSAQGTYEQYF. The chain is assembled from TRBV29-1 and TRBJ2-7, with an unclear D gene assignment. V sheds 7 bases and J sheds 2 bases, leaving 9 bases between their ends. The CDR3 spans 11 residues, from the cysteine through the phenylalanine. Only the CDR3 region is kept as DNA, spanning 33 bases read in frame from base 1. The germline V gene sets CDR1 to SQVTM and CDR2 to ANQGSEA.